The sequence of this T cell receptor (beta chain) was determined in a study of T cell responses to AZD1222 COVID-19 vaccine. TCRdb's table, derived via immunoSEQ multiplex PCR, lists solely in-frame clones and lacks some. Of more than 75,000 clones listed, about nine tenths are singletons. The CDR3 consists of 14 residues. The V end lost 0 bases, the J end lost 7 bases, and 14 bases lay between the germline ends. CDR1 SGHRS and CDR2 YFSETQ come from the germline V gene. Concerning this clone itself: Its cognate antigen is unknown.

Study-level points and caveats: Spike as a whole was targeted by vaccine-associated CD4 TCRs, dominant at 160-218 and 743-854. It should be noted that donors were predominantly white British and more often female, and clonal diversity was possibly underestimated. With two AZD1222 doses given, Spike-specific TCR breadth and depth both rose. Repertoire sampling happened only post peak T cell response.

This clonotype originated in an adult in good health. Source: peripheral blood, taken on day 0 of AZD1222 vaccination. The rearrangement joins TRBV5-1 to TRBJ2-7; D ambiguous. The CDR3 here is CASSLASQSREQYF. In DNA form, the CDR3 reads TGCGCCAGCAGCTTGGCCTCACAGTCTAGAGAGCAGTACTTC.